A selection of T cell receptor beta chains follows, all from one sample in a study of cytomegalovirus exposure and HLA in healthy donors. Data came from immunoSEQ multiplex PCR; TCRdb stores just in-frame clones and leaves some out. This table has about 110,000 clones, under 90% appearing once. Input material: PBMCs. The receptors originated from a woman younger than 30 in good health and CMV-seronegative. The CDR3 runs from the conserved cysteine through the conserved F or W. Fields, in order: J gene, clone size, V gene, CDR3 length, D gene, CDR3 protein, CDR3 DNA. A D gene is named only where the DNA matches it firmly. The size field is filled for only some rows; it gives once, few, many or a size class.

j_gene: TRBJ1-1; abundance: -; v_gene: TRBV9; len: 14; d_gene: -; CDR3aa: CASSVVQGNTEAFF; CDR3nt: TGTGCCAGCAGCGTAGTTCAGGGGAACACTGAAGCTTTCTTT
j_gene: TRBJ1-2; abundance: -; v_gene: TRBV28; len: 15; d_gene: TRBD1; CDR3aa: CASSSGQGRRYGYTF; CDR3nt: TGTGCCAGCAGTTCCGGACAGGGTCGGAGATATGGCTACACCTTC
j_gene: TRBJ2-2; abundance: once; v_gene: TRBV4-1; len: 17; d_gene: TRBD1; CDR3aa: CASSQETGYLNTGELFF; CDR3nt: TGCGCCAGCAGCCAAGAGACAGGGTACTTGAACACCGGGGAGCTGTTTTTT
j_gene: TRBJ2-1; abundance: -; v_gene: TRBV30; len: 12; d_gene: TRBD2; CDR3aa: CAWSGGENEQFF; CDR3nt: TGTGCCTGGAGCGGGGGGGAAAATGAGCAGTTCTTC
j_gene: TRBJ1-3; abundance: -; v_gene: TRBV15; len: 16; d_gene: -; CDR3aa: CATSRDRGSSGNTIYF; CDR3nt: TGTGCCACCAGCAGAGATCGCGGGAGCTCTGGAAACACCATATATTTT
j_gene: TRBJ2-3; abundance: -; v_gene: TRBV15; len: 17; d_gene: TRBD1; CDR3aa: CATSRDFTGQGTDTQYF; CDR3nt: TGTGCCACCAGCAGAGATTTTACGGGACAGGGCACAGATACGCAGTATTTT
j_gene: TRBJ1-2; abundance: -; v_gene: TRBV30; len: 14; d_gene: -; CDR3aa: CAWSVHRVSDGYTF; CDR3nt: TGTGCCTGGAGTGTACACAGGGTCTCAGATGGCTACACCTTC
j_gene: TRBJ1-1; abundance: -; v_gene: TRBV30; len: 14; d_gene: -; CDR3aa: CAWSVIRGYTEAFF; CDR3nt: TGTGCCTGGAGTGTAATCAGGGGCTACACTGAAGCTTTCTTC
j_gene: TRBJ2-3; abundance: once; v_gene: TRBV21-1; len: 17; d_gene: -; CDR3aa: CASTPTPSLLGYYTQYF; CDR3nt: TGTGCCAGCACTCCCACCCCTAGTTTACTAGGGTATTATACGCAGTATTTT
j_gene: TRBJ2-5; abundance: -; v_gene: TRBV11-3; len: 15; d_gene: TRBD2; CDR3aa: CASSPQRGGQETQYF; CDR3nt: TGTGCCAGCAGCCCCCAGCGGGGGGGCCAGGAGACCCAGTACTTC
j_gene: TRBJ2-2; abundance: -; v_gene: TRBV7-6; len: 15; d_gene: TRBD1; CDR3aa: CASRQGRANTGELFF; CDR3nt: TGTGCCAGCAGACAGGGGCGAGCGAACACCGGGGAGCTGTTTTTT
j_gene: TRBJ2-1; abundance: -; v_gene: TRBV9; len: 12; d_gene: -; CDR3aa: CASTRSAHEQFF; CDR3nt: TGTGCCAGCACCCGGAGCGCGCATGAGCAGTTCTTC
j_gene: TRBJ2-7; abundance: -; v_gene: TRBV7-9; len: 15; d_gene: TRBD1; CDR3aa: CASSSGAGTAYEQYF; CDR3nt: TGTGCCAGCAGCTCAGGGGCAGGGACAGCGTACGAGCAGTACTTC
j_gene: TRBJ2-7; abundance: -; v_gene: TRBV5-4; len: 15; d_gene: TRBD1; CDR3aa: CASSRQSTGDGEQYF; CDR3nt: TGTGCCAGCAGCCGACAATCGACAGGGGACGGCGAGCAGTACTTC
j_gene: TRBJ2-1; abundance: -; v_gene: TRBV5-6; len: 14; d_gene: TRBD2; CDR3aa: CASSLDLADNEQFF; CDR3nt: TGTGCCAGCAGCTTGGACCTAGCGGACAATGAGCAGTTCTTC
j_gene: TRBJ1-2; abundance: -; v_gene: TRBV19; len: 14; d_gene: TRBD1; CDR3aa: CASSLDRESYGYTF; CDR3nt: TGTGCCAGTAGTCTCGACAGGGAAAGCTATGGCTACACCTTC
j_gene: TRBJ1-2; abundance: -; v_gene: TRBV5-8; len: 14; d_gene: TRBD1; CDR3aa: CASSAPDRGPGYTF; CDR3nt: TGTGCCAGCAGCGCCCCGGACAGGGGCCCTGGCTACACCTTC
j_gene: TRBJ1-5; abundance: -; v_gene: TRBV7-2; len: 14; d_gene: TRBD1; CDR3aa: CASSLTAGGQPQHF; CDR3nt: TGTGCCAGCAGCTTAACGGCAGGGGGACAGCCCCAGCATTTT
j_gene: TRBJ2-7; abundance: -; v_gene: TRBV5-1; len: 17; d_gene: -; CDR3aa: CASSQDFTGTSYYEQYF; CDR3nt: TGCGCCAGCAGCCAAGATTTCACCGGGACAAGTTACTACGAGCAGTACTTC
j_gene: TRBJ1-1; abundance: -; v_gene: TRBV28; len: 14; d_gene: -; CDR3aa: CASTFWRRGTEAFF; CDR3nt: TGTGCCAGCACCTTCTGGCGTAGAGGCACTGAAGCTTTCTTT
j_gene: TRBJ1-6; abundance: -; v_gene: TRBV28; len: 13; d_gene: -; CDR3aa: CATRDNYNSPLHF; CDR3nt: TGTGCCACCCGGGACAACTATAATTCACCCCTCCACTTT
j_gene: TRBJ1-4; abundance: -; v_gene: TRBV27; len: 17; d_gene: TRBD1; CDR3aa: CASKIRTGASTNEKLFF; CDR3nt: TGTGCCAGCAAGATCCGGACAGGGGCATCAACTAATGAAAAACTGTTTTTT
j_gene: TRBJ1-5; abundance: few; v_gene: TRBV6-1; len: 19; d_gene: TRBD1; CDR3aa: CASSEALRPGTGWGQPQHF; CDR3nt: TGTGCCAGCAGTGAAGCCCTAAGGCCCGGGACAGGATGGGGTCAGCCCCAGCATTTT
j_gene: TRBJ1-2; abundance: -; v_gene: TRBV27; len: 15; d_gene: TRBD1; CDR3aa: CASSGGTGPFYGYTF; CDR3nt: TGTGCCAGCAGTGGCGGGACAGGGCCCTTTTATGGCTACACCTTC